A selection of T cell receptor beta chains follows, all from one sample in a study of cytomegalovirus exposure and HLA in healthy donors. Sequencing used immunoSEQ multiplex PCR; TCRdb keeps in-frame clones, though not all of them. This table holds around 160,000 clones, around four fifths found once. The sequenced sample consisted of PBMCs. These receptors came from a man younger than 30 in good health and CMV-seropositive. The CDR3 runs from the conserved cysteine through the conserved F or W. A D gene is named only where the DNA matches it firmly. Rows may omit the clone size; those that give it use once, few, many or a size class.

TRBJ2-3 | . | TRBV5-1 | TRBD2 | CASSPPGRGTDTQYF | TGCGCCAGCAGCCCTCCAGGGAGGGGCACAGATACGCAGTATTTT
TRBJ2-7 | . | TRBV27 | . | CAAGAYEQYF | TGTGCCGCAGGGGCCTACGAGCAGTACTTC
TRBJ2-7 | . | TRBV7-9 | TRBD1 | CASSSPRGHLSSYEQYF | TGTGCCAGCAGCTCCCCTAGGGGGCACCTAAGCTCCTACGAGCAGTACTTC
TRBJ1-2 | . | TRBV6-5 | TRBD1 | CASRKMTGGYTF | TGTGCCAGCAGGAAGATGACAGGGGGCTACACCTTC
TRBJ1-5 | . | TRBV29-1 | TRBD1 | CSVTGTGGDQPQHF | TGCAGCGTTACCGGGACAGGGGGCGATCAGCCCCAGCATTTT
TRBJ2-5 | . | TRBV5-1 | . | CASSLDPSNTDYF | TGCGCCAGCAGCTTGGACCCTTCCAATACAGACTACTTC
TRBJ1-2 | . | TRBV7-2 | . | CASSLVHGRADYGYTF | TGTGCCAGCAGCTTAGTTCATGGCAGGGCTGACTATGGCTACACCTTC
TRBJ1-5 | . | TRBV19 | . | CASSIGFSGGWPQHF | TGTGCCAGTAGTATAGGTTTTTCCGGGGGTTGGCCCCAGCATTTT
TRBJ1-5 | . | TRBV30 | TRBD1 | CAWTGGANQPQHF | TGTGCCTGGACAGGGGGAGCCAATCAGCCCCAGCATTTT
TRBJ1-5 | few | TRBV6-4 | TRBD1 | CASSAGGPNQPQHF | TGTGCCAGCAGCGCAGGGGGTCCGAATCAGCCCCAGCATTTT
TRBJ2-5 | few | TRBV6-5 | TRBD2 | CASRVAGVGETQYF | TGTGCCAGCAGGGTAGCGGGAGTAGGAGAGACCCAGTACTTC
TRBJ1-4 | . | TRBV4-1 | . | CASSQVRLVSGNEKLFF | TGCGCCAGCAGCCAAGTAAGATTAGTGTCAGGTAATGAAAAACTGTTTTTT
TRBJ2-2 | . | TRBV4-2 | TRBD2 | CASKIREGNTGELFF | TGTGCCAGCAAGATACGGGAGGGAAATACCGGGGAGCTGTTTTTT
TRBJ2-5 | . | TRBV5-4 | TRBD2 | CASSLSGTSGGTQYF | TGTGCCAGCAGCCTATCCGGGACTAGTGGGGGGACCCAGTACTTC
TRBJ1-1 | . | TRBV5-1 | TRBD1 | CASSYSSTGTEAFF | TGCGCCAGCAGCTACAGCTCGACAGGGACTGAAGCTTTCTTT
TRBJ2-1 | . | TRBV5-6 | . | CASSTLVGGTALEQFF | TGTGCCAGCAGCACCTTAGTGGGGGGTACAGCCCTTGAGCAGTTCTTC
TRBJ2-5 | . | TRBV21-1 | . | CAVQSGGKYQETQYF | TGTGCCGTCCAATCCGGCGGGAAGTACCAAGAGACCCAGTACTTC
TRBJ1-1 | . | TRBV6-1 | . | CASSEAGRSAFF | TGTGCCAGCAGTGAAGCCGGTCGTTCGGCTTTCTTT
TRBJ2-4 | few | TRBV28 | . | CASGGRGDIQYF | TGTGCCAGCGGGGGCAGGGGGGACATTCAGTACTTC
TRBJ2-6 | . | TRBV29-1 | . | CSARKTGANVLTF | TGCAGTGCCAGAAAAACTGGGGCCAACGTCCTGACTTTC
TRBJ2-7 | . | TRBV5-1 | . | CASSLFSVQEGTYEQYF | TGCGCCAGCAGCTTATTCTCCGTCCAGGAAGGAACCTACGAGCAGTACTTC
TRBJ2-1 | . | TRBV10-3 | TRBD2 | CAIQQGTSGYNEQFF | TGTGCCATCCAACAGGGGACTAGCGGGTACAATGAGCAGTTCTTC
TRBJ2-1 | once | TRBV7-9 | TRBD1 | CASSEGQGPNNEQFF | TGTGCCAGCAGCGAGGGACAGGGGCCCAACAATGAGCAGTTCTTC
TRBJ2-1 | . | TRBV5-4 | TRBD1 | CASSLDSGTGNEQFF | TGTGCCAGCAGCTTGGACTCCGGGACAGGGAATGAGCAGTTCTTC
TRBJ1-1 | . | TRBV29-1 | TRBD1 | CSVLQGLTEAFF | TGCAGCGTTTTACAGGGGCTCACTGAAGCTTTCTTT
TRBJ1-4 | . | TRBV7-2 | . | CASSPPTGKLFF | TGTGCCAGCAGCCCCCCGACAGGCAAACTGTTTTTT
TRBJ1-1 | . | TRBV28 | TRBD1 | CASSYTGGPTEAFF | TGTGCCAGCAGTTACACAGGGGGACCCACTGAAGCTTTCTTT
TRBJ1-3 | . | TRBV5-1 | . | CASSFTGSSGNTIYF | TGCGCCAGCAGCTTTACAGGGAGCTCTGGAAACACCATATATTTT